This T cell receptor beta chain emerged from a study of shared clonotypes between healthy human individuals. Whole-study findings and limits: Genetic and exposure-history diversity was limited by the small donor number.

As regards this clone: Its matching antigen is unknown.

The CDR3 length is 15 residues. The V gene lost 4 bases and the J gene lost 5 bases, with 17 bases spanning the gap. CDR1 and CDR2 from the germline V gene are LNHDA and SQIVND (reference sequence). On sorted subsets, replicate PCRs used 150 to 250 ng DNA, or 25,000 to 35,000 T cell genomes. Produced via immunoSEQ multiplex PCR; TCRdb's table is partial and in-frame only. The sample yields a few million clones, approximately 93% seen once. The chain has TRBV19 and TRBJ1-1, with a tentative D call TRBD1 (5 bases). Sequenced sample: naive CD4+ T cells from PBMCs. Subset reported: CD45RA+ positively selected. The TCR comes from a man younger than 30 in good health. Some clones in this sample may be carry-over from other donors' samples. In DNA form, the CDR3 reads TGTGCCAGTAGTAAAACCCGGGGGGAATGGACTGAAGCTTTCTTT. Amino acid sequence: CASSKTRGEWTEAFF.